The clone carrying this TCR beta chain was counted between two and nine times. Its target is not known. These data originate in a study of CD8 T cells in ankylosing spondylitis. Study results and limitations: There was a TCR beta motif, made of fewer than 10 highly homologous variants, that appeared characteristic of ankylosing spondylitis blood. The clones that were linked to disease were reported to be significantly enriched in matched synovial fluid samples from ankylosing spondylitis patients. Clones that were linked to disease were CD8+ and were relatively rare in peripheral blood.

It was by quantitative 5'-RACE with molecular barcodes that TCR beta libraries were made. One entry per CDR3 protein, called by TCRdb with MiXCR from the 5' RACE reads. The sample yields roughly 130,000 distinct CDR3 sequences, about an eighth seen once. Sequenced sample: blood, either unsorted or a sorted T cell fraction (not recorded which). The clonotype was recovered from a female donor with ankylosing spondylitis or in good health (not recorded which).

The CDR3 here is CASSFGGSSGNTIYF. In DNA form, the CDR3 reads TGTGCCAGCAGTTTTGGAGGGAGCTCTGGAAACACCATATATTTT. The chain joins TRBV12-3 or TRBV12-4 to TRBJ1-3; no clear D. This CDR3 has 15 amino acids. The V end lost 3 bases, the J end lost 0 bases, and 9 bases lay between the germline ends.